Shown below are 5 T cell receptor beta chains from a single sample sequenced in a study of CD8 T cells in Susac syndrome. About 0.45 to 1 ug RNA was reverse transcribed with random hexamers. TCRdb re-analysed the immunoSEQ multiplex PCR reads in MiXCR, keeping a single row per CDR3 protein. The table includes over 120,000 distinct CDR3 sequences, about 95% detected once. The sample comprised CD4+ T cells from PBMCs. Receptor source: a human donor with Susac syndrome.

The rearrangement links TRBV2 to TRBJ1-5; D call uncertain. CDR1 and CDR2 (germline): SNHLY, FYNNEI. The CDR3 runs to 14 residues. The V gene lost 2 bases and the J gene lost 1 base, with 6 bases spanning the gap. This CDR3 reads CASSERRSNQPQHF. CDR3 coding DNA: TGTGCCAGCAGTGAACGGCGGAGCAATCAGCCCCAGCATTTT.

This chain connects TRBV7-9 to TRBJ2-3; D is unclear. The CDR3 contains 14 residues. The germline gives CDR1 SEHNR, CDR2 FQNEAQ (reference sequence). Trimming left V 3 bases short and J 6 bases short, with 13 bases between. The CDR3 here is CASSLSRGLDTQYF. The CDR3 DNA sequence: TGTGCCAGCAGCTTGAGTCGTGGGCTGGATACGCAGTATTTT.

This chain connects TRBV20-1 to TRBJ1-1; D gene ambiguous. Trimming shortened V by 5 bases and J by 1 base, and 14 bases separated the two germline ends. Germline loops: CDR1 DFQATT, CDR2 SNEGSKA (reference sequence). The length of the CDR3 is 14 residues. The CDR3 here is CSAPRRIGNTEAFF. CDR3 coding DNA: TGCAGTGCTCCTAGACGAATCGGGAACACTGAAGCTTTCTTT.

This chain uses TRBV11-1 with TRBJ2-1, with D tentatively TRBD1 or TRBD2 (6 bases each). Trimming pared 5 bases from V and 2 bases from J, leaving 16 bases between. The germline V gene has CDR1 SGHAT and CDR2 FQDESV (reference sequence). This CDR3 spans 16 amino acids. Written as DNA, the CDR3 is TGTGCCAGCAGCCCCCACGGGGGCGGTCCCTACAATGAGCAGTTCTTC. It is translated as CASSPHGGGPYNEQFF.

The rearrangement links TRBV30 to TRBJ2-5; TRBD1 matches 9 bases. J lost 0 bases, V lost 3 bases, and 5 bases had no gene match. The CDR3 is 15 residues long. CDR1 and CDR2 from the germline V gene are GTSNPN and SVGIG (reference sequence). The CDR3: CAWSQDRGHQETQYF. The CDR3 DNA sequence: TGTGCCTGGAGCCAGGACAGGGGTCACCAAGAGACCCAGTACTTC.